The clone carrying this T cell receptor (beta chain) is a singleton in its sample. V lost 2 bases and J 1 base, leaving 8 bases between the germline ends. The CDR3 covers 15 residues. Using immunoSEQ multiplex PCR, the repertoire was profiled, and TCRdb retains in-frame clones only, with some absent. The table lists over 120,000 clones, 90% to 95% of them singletons, with 12% in the top ten. The data were taken from a study of T cell responses to AZD1222 COVID-19 vaccine. The input for sequencing was peripheral blood, taken after recovery from COVID-19. The TCR comes from an adult who had recovered from COVID-19. The chain combines TRBV23-1 with TRBJ1-4; a weak D match, TRBD1 (6 bases). TRBV23-1 falls under the ORF class, with uncertain function. The DNA for the CDR3 is TGCGCCAGCAGTCAACGCAGGGGAACTAATGAAAAACTGTTTTTT. Its protein product is CASSQRRGTNEKLFF.